This TCR beta chain was profiled in a study of blood T cell repertoires in COVID-19. Study context: Specimens from acute and convalescent COVID-19 originated in the United States, Italy and Spain. The cDNA or gDNA used as material had been derived from T cells, B-cell-depleted T cells, or PBMCs.

Original processing methods: Amplifying reference gene primers gave estimates of nucleated cell counts. TCRdb's copy holds only in-frame clones and misses some; the assay was immunoSEQ multiplex PCR. The V and J calls and the clone size are those of that table, but D and trimming were determined from the DNA. The sample has more than 200,000 clones, 65% to 90% seen once. Input material: peripheral blood. The clonotype originates from a man aged 25 to 45 with active or convalescent COVID-19.

Here the CDR3 reads CASSLLTGELFF. Written as DNA, the CDR3 is TGTGCCAGCAGCCTCCTAACCGGGGAGCTGTTTTTT. The chain combines TRBV9 with TRBJ2-2; D is undetermined. CDR1 is SGDLS and CDR2 is YYNGEE in the germline V gene. This CDR3 is built from 12 residues. Trimming cost V 4 bases and J 5 bases, with 6 bases left between them.